These 9 T cell receptor beta chains originate from one sample sequenced in a study of blood T cell repertoires in COVID-19. Sequenced by immunoSEQ multiplex PCR; TCRdb stores in-frame clones only, minus some. The profile shows roughly 120,000 clones, about 88% of them singletons. Sequencing used peripheral blood. These TCRs come from a man between 60 and 70 years old with COVID-19, enrolled during active disease.

This clone has only a few counts. The chain has TRBV29-1 and TRBJ1-1, with TRBD1 identical over 8 bases. V was pared by 6 bases and J by 4 bases, with 13 bases of the junction left unmatched. The CDR3 contains 15 residues. CDR1 is SQVTM, CDR2 ANQGSEA, per germline. This CDR3 reads CSVAFQGASGTEAFF. CDR3 bases: TGCAGCGTCGCGTTTCAGGGGGCGTCCGGCACTGAAGCTTTCTTT. Full variable domain (remainder filled in from reference TRBV29-1 and TRBJ1-1): SAVISQKPSRDICQRGTSLTIQCQVDSQVTMMFWYRQQPGQSLTLIATANQGSEATYESGFVIDKFPISRPNLTFSTLTVSNMSPEDSSIYLCSVAFQGASGTEAFFGQGTRLTVV.

This clone was detected only once. The rearrangement joins TRBV4-3 to TRBJ2-3; 11 bases line up with TRBD2. CDR1 is LGHNA and CDR2 is YSLEER in the germline V gene. Trimming at V came to 5 bases and at J to 10 bases, leaving 8 bases not matched to a gene. The CDR3 totals 14 residues. This CDR3 is CASSALAGESPQYF. The DNA of the CDR3 is TGCGCCAGCAGCGCACTAGCGGGAGAGAGCCCGCAGTATTTT.

V gene TRBV2 combines with J gene TRBJ1-3; D uncertain. The CDR3 totals 13 residues. V lost 7 bases to trimming and J lost 4 bases, with 11 bases between them. From germline, CDR1 is SNHLY and CDR2 FYNNEI. CDR3 region: CASTTSGGNTIYF. The CDR3 coding sequence is TGTGCCAGCACAACCTCCGGGGGAAACACCATATATTTT. The full variable domain, its missing parts supplied by reference TRBV2 and TRBJ1-3, is EPEVTQTPSHQVTQMGQEVILRCVPISNHLYFYWYRQILGQKVEFLVSFYNNEISEKSEIFDDQFSVERPDGSNFTLKIRSTKLEDSAMYFCASTTSGGNTIYFGEGSWLTVV.

V usage is TRBV7-2 and J usage is TRBJ2-1, with 12 positions matching TRBD2. Germline V gene data show CDR1 as SGHTA and CDR2 as FQGNSA. V was clipped by 2 bases and J by 7 bases; unmatched bases: 3. There are 15 residues in the CDR3. The CDR3 is CASSLRTSGRNEQFF. The CDR3 DNA reads TGTGCCAGCAGCTTACGCACTAGCGGGAGGAATGAGCAGTTCTTC.

This chain joins TRBV19 and TRBJ2-7; a possible D gene is TRBD1 (6 bases). The CDR3 length is 16 residues. The germline CDR1 and CDR2 sequences are LNHDA and SQIVND (reference sequence). V gave up 3 bases and J gave up 0 bases, with 15 bases separating them. CDR3 nucleotides: TGTGCCAGTAGTATGAGGGACACCTTAAGCTCCTACGAGCAGTACTTC. Encoded protein: CASSMRDTLSSYEQYF.

The chain carries TRBV6-1 and TRBJ1-3; D is undetermined. Germline CDR1 is MNHNS and CDR2 is SASEGT. Trimming removed 2 bases from V and 8 bases from J, with 7 bases in between. There are 12 residues in the CDR3. Here the CDR3 DNA reads TGTGCCAGCAGTGAATTAGAGGACACCATATATTTT. Translated, it gives CASSELEDTIYF.

The chain uses TRBV18 and TRBJ1-2, with D perhaps TRBD1 (6 bases). The CDR3 consists of 15 residues. Per the germline V gene, CDR1 is KGHSH and CDR2 is LQKENI. Trimming pared 0 bases from V and 4 bases from J, leaving 12 bases between. Here the CDR3 reads CASSPPAGVVYGYTF. The CDR3 coding sequence is TGTGCCAGCTCACCACCTGCAGGGGTGGTCTATGGCTACACCTTC.

The chain uses TRBV3-1 (or the pseudogene TRBV3-2) and TRBJ2-3; 11 bases agree with TRBD1. Germline CDR1 is LGHDT and CDR2 is YNNKEL (reference sequence). There are 15 residues in the CDR3. V lost 3 bases and J lost 4; bases outside the gene matches: 3. The chain's CDR3 is CASSQGQGVPDTQYF. DNA of the CDR3: TGTGCCAGCAGCCAGGGACAGGGGGTCCCAGATACGCAGTATTTT.

This clone was observed a single time. The V call is TRBV30, the J call TRBJ1-2; D is possibly TRBD1 (5 bases). The CDR3 has 14 residues. The V gene's germline CDR1 is GTSNPN and CDR2 SVGIG (reference sequence). Trimming took off 6 bases at V and 0 bases at J, with 14 bases between the two ends. The CDR3 is CACKQGLANYGYTF. The CDR3 coding sequence is TGTGCCTGTAAGCAGGGCTTAGCTAACTATGGCTACACCTTC.